Shown below are 24 T cell receptor beta chains from a single sample sequenced in a study of breast tumors, draining lymph nodes, adjacent tissues. One entry per CDR3 protein, called by TCRdb with MiXCR from the multiplex PCR reads. Among approximately 22,000 distinct CDR3 sequences listed, 64% were seen once. Material: tumor-adjacent breast tissue. The receptors stem from a female donor with breast cancer. Some clones in this sample may be carry-over from other donors' samples.

The V gene is TRBV2, the J gene TRBJ2-2; perhaps TRBD1 as D (8 bases). V lost 11 bases to trimming and J lost 4 bases, with 20 bases between them. This CDR3 region has 15 residues. CDR1 and CDR2 from the germline V gene are SNHLY and FYNNEI. CDR3 DNA sequence: TGTGCCCAGCAGGGGGGGACAGGTCGCACCGGGGAGCTGTTTTTT. Translating it yields CAQQGGTGRTGELFF.

The sample holds many counts of this clonotype. The junction departs from germline at one end; a sequencing error may be responsible. The chain is built from TRBV6-1 and TRBJ2-7; TRBD1 aligns across 7 bases. The CDR3 consists of 17 residues. The germline gives CDR1 MNHNS, CDR2 SASEGT. CDR3 region: CASSQALGDSSLYEQYF. CDR3 DNA sequence: TGTGCCAGCAGTCAAGCGCTGGGGGACAGTTCCCTCTACGAGCAGTACTTC.

This clonotype was seen ten or more times. A much larger clonotype is one base distant, so this may be a read error. CDR3: CSARDRERIATQYF. DNA of the CDR3: TGCAGTGCTAGAGACCGGGAGAGAATAGCGACCCAGTACTTC. J is TRBJ2-5 and V is TRBV20-1, with D possibly matching TRBD2 (6 bases). Trimming pared 0 bases from V and 7 bases from J, leaving 15 bases between. Germline loops: CDR1 DFQATT, CDR2 SNEGSKA (reference sequence). The CDR3 runs to 14 residues.

This clonotype was found many times. The rearrangement links TRBV10-1 to TRBJ2-2; the D is unclear. Germline V gives CDR1 WNHNN, CDR2 SYGVQD (reference sequence). CDR3 length: 14 amino acids. Trimming left V 7 bases short and J 3 bases short, with 12 bases between. The CDR3 reads CASMPGWDTGELFF. Here the CDR3 DNA reads TGCGCCAGCATGCCCGGTTGGGACACCGGGGAGCTGTTTTTT.

Remarks on this clonotype: Germline and junction disagree at one end, which may indicate a read error. The chain uses TRBV7-8 and TRBJ1-2, with unresolved D. The germline V gene encodes CDR1 SGHVS and CDR2 FQNEAQ. The CDR3 is 13 residues long. In nucleotides, the CDR3 is TGTGCCAGCAGCTTAGGGTCGGGGTATGGCCCCCACTTC. Its protein is CASSLGSGYGPHF.

The J gene is TRBJ1-2, the V gene TRBV12-3 or TRBV12-4; D ambiguous. The CDR3 is 14 amino acids. V dropped 5 bases and J dropped 2 bases, with 12 bases sitting between them. Here the CDR3 reads CASSNDGRNYGYTF. CDR3 DNA: TGTGCCAGCAGTAACGACGGGCGGAACTATGGCTACACCTTC.

This clonotype was seen ten or more times. The chain joins TRBV25-1 to TRBJ1-6; D is unresolved. This CDR3 region has 15 residues. CDR1 MGHDK and CDR2 SYGVNS come from the germline V gene. Deletions cut 2 bases from V and 0 bases from J, with 5 bases between. CDR3 protein: CASSEGGSYNSPLHF. The CDR3 coding sequence is TGTGCCAGCAGTGAAGGCGGCTCCTATAATTCACCCCTCCACTTT.

The chain carries TRBV2 and TRBJ2-1, with 7 bases fitting TRBD2. Per the germline V gene, CDR1 is SNHLY and CDR2 is FYNNEI. The trim removed 8 bases at V and 0 bases at J, leaving 7 bases unmatched. The length of the CDR3 is 15 residues. CDR3 in DNA: TGTGCCAGCGATTGGGGGGGGAGCTCCTACAATGAGCAGTTCTTC. Its protein is CASDWGGSSYNEQFF. Full variable domain (outside the CDR3, taken from reference TRBV2 and TRBJ2-1): EPEVTQTPSHQVTQMGQEVILRCVPISNHLYFYWYRQILGQKVEFLVSFYNNEISEKSEIFDDQFSVERPDGSNFTLKIRSTKLEDSAMYFCASDWGGSSYNEQFFGPGTRLTVL.

This clonotype ranks as medium-sized. The chain is built from TRBV6-4 and TRBJ1-2, with D possibly TRBD1 on 6 matching bases. The CDR3 sequence is 15 residues long. Trimming removed 0 bases at V and 3 bases at J, with 11 bases between. Germline-derived CDR1 and CDR2 are MRHNA and SNTAGT. CDR3 sequence (DNA): TGTGCCAGCAGTGACTCCCGAGGGGGAGACTATGGCTACACCTTC. Amino acids: CASSDSRGGDYGYTF.

This clonotype was found many times. The CDR3 reads CASPTGESQFF. The CDR3, as DNA: TGTGCCAGCCCTACGGGGGAGTCTCAGTTCTTC. This rearrangement joins TRBV2 to TRBJ2-1; D is possibly TRBD2 (6 bases). Trimming took 8 bases from V and 13 from J, leaving 15 bases between them. CDR1 and CDR2 (germline): SNHLY, FYNNEI. The CDR3 extends over 11 amino acids.

The sample holds many counts of this clonotype. The chain recombines TRBV5-5 with TRBJ2-1, with 9 bases matching TRBD2. CDR3 size: 19 residues. In germline, CDR1 is SGHKS, CDR2 YYEKEE (reference sequence). With 1 base clipped from V and 7 bases from J, the junction kept 18 bases outside the gene matches. Here the CDR3 reads CASSLYSGGGGQLENEQFF. As DNA, the CDR3 is TGTGCCAGCAGCTTGTATAGCGGGGGCGGTGGACAGTTAGAAAATGAGCAGTTCTTC.

On this clonotype: An end of the junction differs from the germline gene, which may be a read error. This chain links TRBV7-7 with TRBJ2-3; unclear D gene. This CDR3 comprises 13 residues. Germline V gene lookup returns CDR1 SSHAT and CDR2 FNYEAQ (reference sequence). Here the CDR3 DNA reads TGTGCTAGCAGCCCGGAAGAGACAGATACGCAGTATTTT. It encodes CASSPEETDTQYF.

Only a few counts were recorded for this clonotype. The J gene is TRBJ1-2, the V gene TRBV5-6; TRBD1 agrees at 9 bases. The CDR3 has 16 amino acids. Germline lookup yields CDR1 SGHDT and CDR2 YYEEEE. The V gene end was trimmed by 3 bases and the J gene end by 7 bases; junction bases not matched to a gene: 13. The DNA for the CDR3 is TGTGCCAGCAGCTACGGGACAGGGACTCTCTTTACTGGCTACACCTTC. Its protein is CASSYGTGTLFTGYTF.

The chain joins TRBV2 to TRBJ1-5, with TRBD1 as a possible D gene (5 bases). V lost 4 bases, J lost 6 bases, and 13 bases lay in between. Per the germline V gene, CDR1 is SNHLY and CDR2 is FYNNEI. This CDR3 has 14 amino acids. CDR3 sequence reads: CASSGQIGVQPQHF. CDR3 DNA sequence: TGTGCCAGCAGTGGACAAATAGGGGTTCAGCCCCAGCATTTT.

With regard to this clonotype: Since the CDR3 does not end with the conserved phenylalanine or tryptophan, this likely comes from a read error. The V call is TRBV2, the J call TRBJ2-3, with unresolved D. The V end lost 0 bases, the J end lost 8 bases, and 15 bases lay between the germline ends. CDR1 SNHLY and CDR2 FYNNEI come from the germline V gene. The CDR3 extends over 15 amino acids. The CDR3 coding sequence is TGTGCCAGCAGTGAAGCGTCCCCGGAGTCGGGTACGCAGTATCTT. This sequence encodes CASSEASPESGTQYL.

The chain uses TRBV19 and TRBJ1-4; D is uncertain. From germline, CDR1 is LNHDA and CDR2 SQIVND (reference sequence). The V end lost 6 bases, the J end lost 0 bases, and 14 bases lay between the germline ends. CDR3 length: 16 residues. The CDR3 is CASSGVMGATNEKLFF. The CDR3 coding sequence is TGTGCCAGTAGCGGGGTCATGGGCGCAACTAATGAAAAACTGTTTTTT. The full variable domain, in which reference TRBV19 and TRBJ1-4 provide the parts outside the CDR3, is DGGITQSPKYLFRKEGQNVTLSCEQNLNHDAMYWYRQDPGQGLRLIYYSQIVNDFQKGDIAEGYSVSREKKESFPLTVTSAQKNPTAFYLCASSGVMGATNEKLFFGSGTQLSVL.

The chain couples TRBV6-1 to TRBJ2-2; D may be TRBD1 (5 bases). The V end lost 3 bases, the J end lost 3 bases, and 5 bases lay between the germline ends. The CDR3 length is 13 residues. Germline CDR1 MNHNS, CDR2 SASEGT. In DNA, the CDR3 is TGTGCCAGCAGTGACAGGGACACCGGGGAGCTGTTTTTT. Translating it yields CASSDRDTGELFF.

The V and J genes are TRBV5-1 and TRBJ1-6; a possible D gene is TRBD1 (5 bases). V gave up 3 bases and J gave up 4 bases, with 17 bases separating them. CDR1 SGHRS and CDR2 YFSETQ come from the germline V gene. CDR3 size: 17 residues. The CDR3 DNA reads TGCGCCAGCAGCTCAATCGCCGGGACGGCTTATAATTCACCCCTCCACTTT. Its translation is CASSSIAGTAYNSPLHF.

This clonotype was observed once. One end of the junction varies from germline; a read error may be responsible. The V and J genes are TRBV7-2 and TRBJ1-2; no reliable D call. The CDR3 length is 15 residues. CDR1 and CDR2 (germline): SGHTA, FQGNSA. The CDR3 protein is CASSPLGQENYGYTF. The CDR3 DNA reads TGCGCCAGCAGCCCACTCGGCCAGGAGAACTATGGCTACACCTTC. The whole variable domain, remainder taken from reference TRBV7-2 and TRBJ1-2, is GAGVSQSPSNKVTEKGKDVELRCDPISGHTALYWYRQSLGQGLEFLIYFQGNSAPDKSGLPSDRFSAERTGGSVSTLTIQRTQQEDSAVYLCASSPLGQENYGYTFGSGTRLTVV.

This sequence joins TRBV20-1 and TRBJ1-4; D perhaps matches TRBD1 (5 bases). This CDR3 region has 13 residues. From germline, CDR1 is DFQATT and CDR2 SNEGSKA (reference sequence). V shed 5 bases and J shed 6 bases, with 13 bases lying between them. The CDR3 DNA sequence: TGCAGTGCTGGACTCCCGGGGGATGAAAAACTGTTTTTT. Residues: CSAGLPGDEKLFF.

The chain has TRBV7-6 and TRBJ1-4, with 8 nucleotides matching TRBD1. CDR3 length: 15 residues. The junction had 6 bases not matched to a gene; V was cut back by 2 bases and J by 7 bases. Germline CDR1 reads SGHVS; CDR2 reads FNYEAQ. The CDR3: CASSLQDRVAEKLFF. CDR3 DNA: TGTGCCAGCAGCTTACAGGACAGGGTTGCTGAAAAACTGTTTTTT.

This clonotype was found many times. A much more abundant neighbour one base away suggests this may be a read error. This CDR3 is missing its conserved last phenylalanine or tryptophan, likely due to a read error. The chain couples TRBV9 to TRBJ2-5; 9 bases map to TRBD1. In germline, CDR1 is SGDLS, CDR2 YYNGEE. Trimming at V came to 5 bases and at J to 5 bases, leaving 4 bases not matched to a gene. The CDR3 totals 13 residues. The CDR3, as DNA: TGTGCCAGCAGTCGGACAGGGGTGGAGACCCAGTACTCC. Translated: CASSRTGVETQYS.

The rearrangement joins TRBV12-3 or TRBV12-4 to TRBJ1-2, with D possibly being TRBD1 (5 bases). Deletions cut 6 bases from V and 8 bases from J, with 13 bases between. The length of the CDR3 is 12 residues. The CDR3 reads CASRVGTGGYTF. The CDR3 coding sequence is TGTGCCAGCAGGGTGGGGACTGGAGGCTACACCTTC.

This clonotype is labeled as medium-sized. The chain recombines TRBV20-1 with TRBJ1-6, with 7 bases lining up with TRBD1. CDR3 length equals 16 residues. V was clipped by 2 bases and J by 6 bases; unmatched bases: 10. Per germline, CDR1 DFQATT and CDR2 SNEGSKA (reference sequence). CDR3 sequence reads: CSARYQTGALNSPLHF. The CDR3 bases are TGCAGTGCTAGATACCAAACAGGGGCCCTTAATTCACCCCTCCACTTT.